The rows below give T cell receptor beta chains drawn from one sample of a study of cytomegalovirus exposure and HLA in healthy donors. The method was immunoSEQ multiplex PCR; TCRdb's version includes in-frame clones alone and lacks a portion of them. This sample yields some 95,000 clones, of which about 81% are seen a single time; roughly 4.3% belongs to the top ten. The material sequenced was PBMCs. Receptors originate from a woman between 40 and 55 years old in good health and CMV-seropositive. CDR3s include the opening cysteine and the closing phenylalanine or tryptophan.

V gene: TRBV10-3
J gene: TRBJ2-5
CDR3 protein: CAISESAGGRETQYF

V gene: TRBV7-9
J gene: TRBJ2-2
CDR3 protein: CASSSPGLNTGELFF

V gene: TRBV6-1
J gene: TRBJ2-7
CDR3 protein: CASRGQNAYEQYF

V gene: TRBV5-4
J gene: TRBJ2-1
CDR3 protein: CASSLWPGLAEYNEQFF

V gene: TRBV7-3
J gene: TRBJ1-2
CDR3 protein: CASSPGQGMSGYTF

V gene: TRBV30
J gene: TRBJ1-6
CDR3 protein: CAWKPPDRGYSPLHF

V gene: TRBV21-1
J gene: TRBJ2-4
CDR3 protein: CATGTGYTKNIQYF

V gene: TRBV28
J gene: TRBJ1-2
CDR3 protein: CASVSGLFTIPYGYTF

V gene: TRBV29-1
J gene: TRBJ1-2
CDR3 protein: CSVVAGANGYTF

V gene: TRBV28
J gene: TRBJ1-1
CDR3 protein: CAIKNSGTEAFF

V gene: TRBV29-1
J gene: TRBJ2-3
CDR3 protein: CSVEEPRHNTDTQYF

V gene: TRBV19
J gene: TRBJ2-7
CDR3 protein: CASSPRPTSGRTYEQYF

V gene: TRBV18
J gene: TRBJ1-2
CDR3 protein: CASSPPSVGTGVDGCTF

V gene: TRBV11-2
J gene: TRBJ2-2
CDR3 protein: CASSLDLGQGRTGELFF

V gene: TRBV2
J gene: TRBJ2-5
CDR3 protein: CASSELAVQETQYF

V gene: TRBV27
J gene: TRBJ2-1
CDR3 protein: CASSFTAREPYNEQFF

V gene: TRBV5-1
J gene: TRBJ2-1
CDR3 protein: CASSPTDSPASEQFF